Below are 10 T cell receptor beta chains sequenced from a single sample in a study of technical replicates of blood from a handful of donors. Data came from immunoSEQ multiplex PCR; TCRdb stores just in-frame clones and leaves some out. Among about 80,000 clones, 95% to 98% were seen once, and the ten largest hold 0.3% to 0.35%. The sample was T cells isolated from PBMCs. The receptor source for this set is a human donor in good health.

The chain carries TRBV27 and TRBJ2-3; the D gene is possibly TRBD2 (6 bases). Germline CDR1 reads MNHEY; CDR2 reads SMNVEV (reference sequence). The CDR3 contains 16 residues. The V end lost 1 base, the J end lost 0 bases, and 11 bases lay between the germline ends. DNA for the CDR3: TGTGCCAGCAGTTTATGGGGGAGGCCTAGCACAGATACGCAGTATTTT. This sequence encodes CASSLWGRPSTDTQYF.

The J gene is TRBJ2-3, the V gene TRBV4-3, with D possibly being TRBD2 (6 bases). The germline CDR1 and CDR2 sequences are LGHNA and YSLEER. CDR3 size: 16 residues. V was clipped by 0 bases and J by 3 bases, with 13 bases between them. This CDR3 is CASSQDWRDRTDTQYF. The CDR3 DNA sequence: TGCGCCAGCAGCCAAGATTGGAGGGATAGGACAGATACGCAGTATTTT.

As for this clone: An end of the junction does not agree with germline; a read error may underlie this. The chain carries TRBV7-3 and TRBJ2-1, with 8 bases that match TRBD2. The CDR3 extends over 13 amino acids. Germline CDR1 SGHTA, CDR2 FQGTGA. CDR3 in DNA: TGTGCCAGCAGCCAAACGCCCGGGACTAGTTTTATCTTC. Its protein is CASSQTPGTSFIF.

Written as DNA, the CDR3 is TGTGCCAGTAATAGCGGGAGGTCTGGGGAGACCCAGTACTTC. Protein: CASNSGRSGETQYF. This chain connects TRBV7-9 to TRBJ2-5, with TRBD2 matching 10 bases. The CDR3 contains 14 residues. CDR1 SEHNR and CDR2 FQNEAQ come from the germline V gene (reference sequence). V lost 9 bases and J lost 5; bases outside the gene matches: 9.

The J gene is TRBJ2-7, the V gene TRBV25-1; 9 positions match TRBD1. Germline assignment: CDR1 MGHDK and CDR2 SYGVNS. The CDR3 spans 14 residues. V shed 6 bases and J 7 bases; nucleotides not matched to a gene: 10. The CDR3 sequence: CASREGLGTGEQYF. The CDR3 DNA reads TGTGCCAGCAGGGAGGGGTTGGGGACAGGGGAGCAGTACTTC.

The J gene is TRBJ2-7, the V gene TRBV7-6; 7 nucleotides align to TRBD1. Germline values: CDR1 SGHVS, CDR2 FNYEAQ. The CDR3 runs to 13 residues. V gave up 5 bases and J gave up 0 bases; unmatched junction bases: 1. CDR3 protein: CASSRDSSYEQYF. CDR3 DNA: TGTGCCAGCAGCCGGGACAGCTCCTACGAGCAGTACTTC. Together with reference TRBV7-6 and TRBJ2-7, the CDR3 gives the full variable domain: GAGVSQSPRYKVTKRGQDVALRCDPISGHVSLYWYRQALGQGPEFLTYFNYEAQQDKSGLPNDRFSAERPEGSISTLTIQRTEQRDSAMYRCASSRDSSYEQYFGPGTRLTVT.

The V gene is TRBV6-6, the J gene TRBJ1-3; D gene ambiguous. Per germline, CDR1 MNHNY and CDR2 SVGAGI (reference sequence). The CDR3 loop spans 14 amino acids. Trimming cost V 6 bases and J 4 bases, with 13 bases left between them. Written as DNA, the CDR3 is TGTGCCAGCAGCCCTGGCGGGGTCGGAAACACCATATATTTT. Amino acids: CASSPGGVGNTIYF.

J is TRBJ1-1 and V is TRBV6-1; 7 positions agree with TRBD1. Germline V gene sequence: CDR1 MNHNS, CDR2 SASEGT. The CDR3 contains 13 residues. Losses at the gene ends were 8 bases for V and 3 bases for J; bases not matched to a gene: 6. The CDR3: CASSQGLYTEAFF. The DNA of the CDR3 is TGTGCCAGCTCACAGGGGTTATACACTGAAGCTTTCTTT.

V gene TRBV6-6 combines with J gene TRBJ1-3; no reliable D call. The CDR3 runs 16 residues. V was pared by 0 bases and J by 0 bases, with 9 bases between. CDR1 and CDR2 from the germline V gene are MNHNY and SVGAGI (reference sequence). CDR3: CASSYSYGSSGNTIYF. In nucleotides, the CDR3 is TGTGCCAGCAGTTACTCTTACGGGAGCTCTGGAAACACCATATATTTT.

The J gene is TRBJ2-5, the V gene TRBV19, with 7 bases fitting TRBD2. V was clipped by 5 bases and J by 4 bases; unmatched bases: 10. This CDR3 is built from 15 residues. Looked up from germline, CDR1 is LNHDA and CDR2 is SQIVND (reference sequence). CDR3 loop: CASSPIQRGAETQYF. The DNA of the CDR3 is TGTGCCAGTAGTCCCATTCAGCGGGGAGCAGAGACCCAGTACTTC.